This T cell receptor (beta chain) emerged from a study of cytomegalovirus exposure and HLA in healthy donors. Primers for the PCR totalled 60 Vbeta and 13 Jbeta. Sequencing used immunoSEQ multiplex PCR; TCRdb keeps in-frame clones, though not all of them. The sample holds roughly 200,000 clones, about 69% seen once. V gave up 0 bases and J gave up 4 bases, with 12 bases separating them. The germline gives CDR1 MNHEY, CDR2 SVGAGI. This CDR3 has 15 amino acids. As for this clone: Antigen: not known.

Study-wide results and limits: Researchers counted around 180 TCR beta chains as cytomegalovirus-associated. Generally TCR sequences proved uncommon, though certain public TCRs appeared in numerous donors.

Sequenced input: PBMCs. The TCR sequence derives from a male donor in good health and CMV-seronegative. The genes are TRBV6-5 and TRBJ1-1, with D hard to call. This CDR3 is CASSYSKRVATEAFF. The CDR3 DNA reads TGTGCCAGCAGTTACTCGAAGAGGGTGGCCACTGAAGCTTTCTTT.